The 25 T cell receptor beta chains presented below share a single source sample, sequenced in a study of blood T cell repertoires in COVID-19. Some clones are missing from TCRdb's copy, which holds only in-frame ones; the method was immunoSEQ multiplex PCR. The table shows some 220,000 clones, with 65% to 85% occurring only once. Sequencing input: peripheral blood. The receptors were gathered from a woman aged 30 to 39 with COVID-19, enrolled during active disease.

The J gene is TRBJ2-7, the V gene TRBV6-1; weak D call: TRBD1 (7 bases). Per the germline V gene, CDR1 is MNHNS and CDR2 is SASEGT. The CDR3 is 14 residues long. Trimming removed 2 bases from V and 0 bases from J, with 8 bases in between. The CDR3 loop reads CASSEQGGSYEQYF. DNA for the CDR3: TGTGCCAGCAGTGAACAGGGGGGCTCCTACGAGCAGTACTTC.

In its sample, this clone was seen once. The CDR3 loop reads CASSLAGGQDTQYF. The CDR3 coding sequence is TGTGCCAGCAGCTTAGCGGGAGGTCAAGATACGCAGTATTTT. The rearrangement links TRBV7-3 to TRBJ2-3; 8 bases align to TRBD2. Unmatched junction bases numbered 3, after V lost 2 bases and J lost 5 bases. The germline gives CDR1 SGHTA, CDR2 FQGTGA. This CDR3 is built from 14 residues.

The rearrangement joins TRBV6-6 to TRBJ1-1; D is possibly TRBD1 (6 bases). Between the trimmed V and J ends, which lost 7 bases and 1 base, there was a span of 16 bases. This CDR3 contains 15 residues. CDR1 is MNHNY, CDR2 SVGAGI, per germline (reference sequence). The CDR3: CASTLKQGTNTEAFF. DNA for the CDR3: TGTGCCAGCACCCTAAAACAGGGAACGAACACTGAAGCTTTCTTT.

For the CDR3, the DNA is TGTGCCAGTAAACCAGGAGGAGGGACCGAGCAGTACTTC. This translates into CASKPGGGTEQYF. The chain is built from TRBV18 and TRBJ2-7; D is possibly TRBD2 (6 bases). The CDR3 covers 13 residues. The V gene's germline CDR1 is KGHSH and CDR2 LQKENI. V lost 9 bases, J lost 6 bases, and 18 bases lay in between.

V gene TRBV28 combines with J gene TRBJ1-2; 10 nucleotides line up with TRBD1. The germline V gene has CDR1 MDHEN and CDR2 SYDVKM. The J segment lost 7 bases and the V segment lost 2 bases, leaving 7 bases of the junction unmatched. The CDR3 is made up of 15 amino acids. The CDR3 sequence is CASSLLPGQGVGYTF. CDR3 DNA: TGTGCCAGCAGTTTACTACCTGGACAGGGGGTTGGCTACACCTTC.

This clone was seen only a few times. This chain connects TRBV12-3 or TRBV12-4 to TRBJ1-1, with 8 bases aligning to TRBD1. CDR3 size: 13 residues. The V segment lost 5 bases and the J segment 4 bases; nucleotides outside the gene matches: 3. CDR3 sequence (DNA): TGTGCCAGCAGTGCCGACAGGGGCACTGAAGCTTTCTTT. Amino acid sequence: CASSADRGTEAFF.

The chain couples TRBV28 to TRBJ1-2; 9 bases agree with TRBD1. The CDR3 has 19 residues. CDR1 and CDR2 (germline): MDHEN, SYDVKM. The J segment lost 3 bases and the V segment lost 1 base, leaving 15 bases of the junction unmatched. CDR3 sequence reads: CASSLSWGGQGPSDYGYTF. CDR3 coding DNA: TGTGCCAGCAGTTTATCGTGGGGGGGACAGGGACCCTCGGACTATGGCTACACCTTC.

The V and J genes are TRBV6-4 and TRBJ1-2; TRBD1 agrees at 7 bases. V shed 9 bases and J 4 bases; nucleotides not matched to a gene: 11. Germline assignment: CDR1 MRHNA and CDR2 SNTAGT. The CDR3 has 14 residues. DNA for the CDR3: TGTGCCAGAGAAAGGGGACAGACCATCTATGGCTACACCTTC. It specifies CARERGQTIYGYTF.

This clone was found once. V gene TRBV9 combines with J gene TRBJ2-5; TRBD2 matches at 13 bases. Germline CDR1 and CDR2: SGDLS and YYNGEE. The CDR3 is made up of 16 amino acids. V gave up 2 bases and J gave up 2 bases; unmatched junction bases: 3. The CDR3 loop reads CASSVTSGGSQETQYF. CDR3 DNA: TGTGCCAGCAGCGTGACTAGCGGGGGGTCGCAAGAGACCCAGTACTTC.

The J gene is TRBJ2-5, the V gene TRBV29-1, with D possibly matching TRBD1 (6 bases). CDR3 length equals 15 residues. CDR1 is SQVTM, CDR2 ANQGSEA, per germline. Trimming took 3 bases from V and 5 from J, leaving 19 bases between them. The CDR3 is CSVDPGRGAAETQYF. The CDR3 DNA reads as TGCAGCGTTGACCCTGGCAGGGGAGCAGCGGAGACCCAGTACTTC.

The chain is built from TRBV27 and TRBJ2-5, with unresolved D. In germline, CDR1 is MNHEY, CDR2 SMNVEV (reference sequence). The CDR3 has 13 residues. Trimming cost V 3 bases and J 2 bases, with 7 bases left between them. In nucleotides, the CDR3 is TGTGCCAGCAGTTTGCGGATACAAGAGACCCAGTACTTC. It codes for CASSLRIQETQYF.

As DNA, the CDR3 is TGTGCCAGCAAAGAGGGCGGATCCTACAATGAGCAGTTCTTC. Its protein is CASKEGGSYNEQFF. The chain has TRBV5-4 and TRBJ2-1, with D perhaps matching TRBD2 (5 bases). This CDR3 is 14 amino acids long. V lost 6 bases, J lost 1 base, and 11 bases lay in between. The V gene's germline CDR1 is SGHNT and CDR2 YYREEE (reference sequence).

CDR3 protein: CASSSGTGFYSPLHF. The DNA of the CDR3 is TGTGCCAGCAGCTCGGGCACGGGGTTTTATTCACCCCTCCACTTT. This chain uses TRBV5-4 with TRBJ1-6; no clear D. The germline V gene encodes CDR1 SGHNT and CDR2 YYREEE (reference sequence). The CDR3 length is 15 residues. The V end was cut by 3 bases, the J end by 8 bases, with 15 bases between.

The genes are TRBV7-9 and TRBJ2-3; D is perhaps TRBD2 (5 bases). CDR3 length: 16 residues. Germline lookup yields CDR1 SEHNR and CDR2 FQNEAQ (reference sequence). The germline V and J ends were trimmed by 2 bases and 1 base, with 13 bases remaining between them. The DNA for the CDR3 is TGTGCCAGCAGCTTATTGAGCGGAGGTGGCACAGATACGCAGTATTTT. Translation gives CASSLLSGGGTDTQYF.

The chain employs TRBV7-9 and TRBJ1-3; D unclear. V lost 5 bases and J 4 bases, leaving 6 bases between the germline ends. This CDR3 is 12 amino acids long. The germline V gene encodes CDR1 SEHNR and CDR2 FQNEAQ (reference sequence). The CDR3 spells CASSAVGNTIYF. CDR3 DNA sequence: TGTGCCAGCAGCGCAGTGGGAAACACCATATATTTT.

The chain recombines TRBV12-3 or TRBV12-4 with TRBJ1-5; D not resolved. This CDR3 is 13 amino acids long. The V and J ends lost 4 bases and 6 bases respectively, with 10 bases between them. The CDR3 protein is CASSYATPQPQHF. In DNA form, the CDR3 reads TGTGCCAGCAGTTATGCCACTCCTCAGCCCCAGCATTTT.

This clone was picked up one time. V and J are TRBV4-3 and TRBJ2-1; 13 bases fit TRBD2. This CDR3 has 18 amino acids. Germline CDR1 reads LGHNA; CDR2 reads YSLEER. V was clipped by 1 base and J by 4 bases; unmatched bases: 7. The CDR3 DNA reads TGCGCCAGCAGCCAAGGACTAGCGGGGGGCTTACAATACAATGAGCAGTTCTTC. Residues: CASSQGLAGGLQYNEQFF.

The sample holds a few counts of this clone. The V gene is TRBV6-4, the J gene TRBJ2-1, with D perhaps TRBD2 (6 bases). The germline gives CDR1 MRHNA, CDR2 SNTAGT. Trimming shortened V by 5 bases and J by 2 bases, and 16 bases separated the two germline ends. This CDR3 has 16 amino acids. Written as DNA, the CDR3 is TGTGCCAGCAGTCCCCATAGCGGTGGACCCTACAATGAGCAGTTCTTC. Protein: CASSPHSGGPYNEQFF.

This clone occurred many times. This rearrangement joins TRBV6-1 to TRBJ2-7; 8 bases agree with TRBD2. Trimming at V came to 1 base and at J to 1 base, leaving 9 bases not matched to a gene. Looked up from germline, CDR1 is MNHNS and CDR2 is SASEGT. The length of the CDR3 is 17 residues. For the CDR3, the DNA is TGTGCCAGCAGTGAAGAGCTTCGGCGGGAGGTTTCCTACGAGCAGTACTTC. This gives the protein CASSEELRREVSYEQYF.

The chain carries TRBV13 and TRBJ1-5; D is undetermined. This CDR3 has 14 amino acids. CDR1 is PRHDT and CDR2 is FYEKMQ in the germline V gene (reference sequence). V lost 0 bases and J lost 4, with 7 bases in between. The CDR3 here is CASSLGRSNQPQHF. In DNA form, the CDR3 reads TGTGCCAGCAGCTTAGGACGGTCAAATCAGCCCCAGCATTTT.

This chain links TRBV11-3 with TRBJ1-1; tentative D call: TRBD1 (5 bases). V gave up 8 bases and J gave up 5 bases, with 12 bases separating them. Germline CDR1 and CDR2: SGHNT and YENEEA. This CDR3 is 12 amino acids long. The CDR3 spells CASQGRHTEAFF. The CDR3 region has the DNA TGTGCCAGCCAGGGCAGGCATACTGAAGCTTTCTTT.

CDR3 DNA sequence: TGTGCCAGCAGTGAATGGGGACAGGGGGCCGGGAATGAGCAGTTCTTC. Translating it yields CASSEWGQGAGNEQFF. This rearrangement joins TRBV2 to TRBJ2-1, with 12 bases fitting TRBD1. Germline CDR1 and CDR2: SNHLY and FYNNEI. V shed 2 bases, J shed 7 bases, and the junction held 6 bases outside the gene matches. This CDR3 is 16 amino acids long.

This clone was counted a single time. V and J are TRBV7-2 and TRBJ2-5, with a tentative D call TRBD2 (6 bases). V was clipped by 1 base and J by 5 bases, with 11 bases between them. This CDR3 is 14 amino acids long. The germline V gene has CDR1 SGHTA and CDR2 FQGNSA. This CDR3 is CASSLDIGRETQYF. The CDR3 bases are TGTGCCAGCAGCTTAGATATAGGGAGGGAGACCCAGTACTTC.

The V and J genes are TRBV7-2 and TRBJ2-7; D might be TRBD2 (5 bases). Trimming pared 5 bases from V and 11 bases from J, leaving 19 bases between. Germline V gene sequence: CDR1 SGHTA, CDR2 FQGNSA. The CDR3 length is 13 residues. The CDR3 region is CASSTAVGVDEYF. CDR3 sequence (DNA): TGTGCCAGCAGCACCGCGGTCGGGGTTGACGAGTACTTC.

V gene TRBV5-4 combines with J gene TRBJ1-2; D might be TRBD1 (6 bases). V was shortened by 2 bases and J by 2 bases, with 10 bases between the two germline ends. In germline, CDR1 is SGHNT, CDR2 YYREEE (reference sequence). The CDR3 is made up of 14 amino acids. CDR3 residues: CASSFGQPNYGYTF. The CDR3 nucleotides are TGTGCCAGCAGCTTTGGACAGCCGAACTATGGCTACACCTTC.